These T cell receptor beta chains were read from a single sample in a study of blood T cells in healthy people across ages. TCRdb independently ran MiXCR on the 5' RACE reads; one entry per CDR3 protein. The table lists just under 900,000 distinct CDR3 sequences, around 26% of them singletons. The sample consisted of blood. These receptors all stem from an elderly woman in good health. Both conserved end residues are part of each CDR3. D genes are given only for firm matches. Clone size appears in some rows only: once, few, many, or a class for an expanded clone.

.	.	TRBV7-9	TRBJ2-5	TGTGCCAGCAGTGGCAGCCGGACGGAGACCCAGTACTTC	CASSGSRTETQYF
TRBD1	many	TRBV27	TRBJ1-2	TGTGCCAGCAGTCTAGGGGGCGCAGACTATGGCTACACCTTC	CASSLGGADYGYTF
TRBD1	.	TRBV13	TRBJ1-2	TGTGCCAGCAGCTTCCAGAGGGGGCAGGGCACCTTC	CASSFQRGQGTF
TRBD2	few	TRBV10-2	TRBJ2-3	TGCGCCAGCAGTGACACGGGACTAGCGGGACGCACAGATACGCAGTATTTT	CASSDTGLAGRTDTQYF
.	many	TRBV10-3	TRBJ1-2	TGTGCCATCAGTGGAGGACAGCTACTCAATGGCTACACCTTC	CAISGGQLLNGYTF
TRBD1	many	TRBV20-1	TRBJ2-7	TGCAGTGCTCGCGAAGATACAGGGGTCGAGCAGTACTTC	CSAREDTGVEQYF
TRBD2	many	TRBV6-1	TRBJ2-1	TGTGCCAGCAGTGCAGGTAGCGGGGGGGCCGATGAGCAGTTCTTC	CASSAGSGGADEQFF
.	many	TRBV7-9	TRBJ2-7	TGTGCCAGCAGCCGAGCAGTATCCAACTCCTACGAGCAGTACTTC	CASSRAVSNSYEQYF
TRBD1	many	TRBV6-2/TRBV6-3	TRBJ2-7	TGTGCCAGCAGGAAACTGGGACAGCAGGTAACCTACGAGCAGTACTTC	CASRKLGQQVTYEQYF
.	.	TRBV14	TRBJ2-5	TGTGCCAGCAGCCAATTTGGAGGGGAGACCCAGTACTTC	CASSQFGGETQYF
TRBD1	many	TRBV6-5	TRBJ1-6	TGTGCCAGCAGTGCCCTCCAGGGGGCGGATTCACCCCTCCACTTT	CASSALQGADSPLHF
TRBD1	many	TRBV20-1	TRBJ2-4	TGCAGTGCTAGAGTTGCAGGGGGCCTTAGCAAAAACATTCAGTACTTC	CSARVAGGLSKNIQYF
TRBD1	many	TRBV9	TRBJ2-7	TGTGCCAGCAGCACGAGACAGGGACGCGAGCAGTACTTC	CASSTRQGREQYF
TRBD2	few	TRBV6-4	TRBJ2-3	TGTGCCAGCAGTGACTCTTTTGGTACTAGCGGGACCGATACGCAGTATTTT	CASSDSFGTSGTDTQYF
.	few	TRBV9	TRBJ1-3	TGTGCCAGCAGCGCCGGACCAAGCTCTGGAAACACCATATATTTT	CASSAGPSSGNTIYF
TRBD1	once	TRBV20-1	TRBJ2-5	TGCAGTGCCTTTAGGACAGGAGGACACAATGAGCAGTACTTC	CSAFRTGGHNEQYF
.	.	TRBV12-3/TRBV12-4	TRBJ2-2	TGTGCCAGCAGTCCCAAGGCGAACGGGGAGCTGTTTTTT	CASSPKANGELFF
.	few	TRBV7-2	TRBJ1-2	TGTGCCAGCAGCCATGGACTGGCTAACTATGGCTACACCTTC	CASSHGLANYGYTF
TRBD1	many	TRBV7-2	TRBJ2-7	TGTGCCAGCAGCCTGGGACAGGGCACCTACAATGAGCAGTACTTC	CASSLGQGTYNEQYF
TRBD1	many	TRBV12-3/TRBV12-4	TRBJ1-1	TGTGCCAGCAGCCCCGGGACAGGAGACACTGAAGCTTTCTTT	CASSPGTGDTEAFF
.	many	TRBV7-2	TRBJ2-7	TGTGCCAGCAACCCTGTGCGGGGATCATACGAGCAGTACTTC	CASNPVRGSYEQYF
.	.	TRBV2	TRBJ1-2	TGTGCCAGCAGTGCAGAATACCCCGACAAGGAGTATGGCTACACCTTC	CASSAEYPDKEYGYTF
.	many	TRBV9	TRBJ1-2	TGTGCCAGCAGCCCCTGGGCGGCAGGGCGCGCAGCCTATGGCTACACCTTC	CASSPWAAGRAAYGYTF
.	few	TRBV4-1	TRBJ2-1	TGCGCCAGCAGCCAAATCATGCGAGTAGGTTCTGGAGAGCAGTTCTTC	CASSQIMRVGSGEQFF
TRBD1	many	TRBV11-2	TRBJ2-3	TGTGCCAGCAGCCCGTGGACAGGGAGCACAGATACGCAGTATTTT	CASSPWTGSTDTQYF
TRBD1	.	TRBV9	TRBJ1-2	TGTGCCAGCAGCGTGACCCGGACGGGGACAGGGCAGGGCTACACCTTC	CASSVTRTGTGQGYTF
TRBD2	.	TRBV25-1	TRBJ2-1	TGTGCCAGCAGTGCCCTAGCCGGGACTAGGAGTGGCAATGAGCAGTTCTTC	CASSALAGTRSGNEQFF
.	many	TRBV6-6	TRBJ2-3	TGTGCCAGCTCCCGAACGTCCGCGGGTTACACAGATACGCAGTATTTT	CASSRTSAGYTDTQYF
TRBD2	few	TRBV20-1	TRBJ2-3	TGCAGTGCTGCGGGACTAGCGGGGGGCCTCGGGGATACGCAGTATTTT	CSAAGLAGGLGDTQYF
.	.	TRBV12-3/TRBV12-4	TRBJ2-3	TGTGCCAGCAGAGGAATCGCAGATACGCAGTATTTT	CASRGIADTQYF
.	few	TRBV20-1	TRBJ1-6	TGCAGTGCTAGAGACCGCAGGGTCAGCTATCCACCCCTCCACTTT	CSARDRRVSYPPLHF
.	few	TRBV7-9	TRBJ1-4	TGTGCCAGCAGCTTAATTAAGGGACGGCATAATGAAAAACTGTTTTTT	CASSLIKGRHNEKLFF
.	few	TRBV9	TRBJ1-6	TGTGCCAGCAGCGCCCTCGGGGCGGTGGGTTCACCCCTCCACTTT	CASSALGAVGSPLHF
.	many	TRBV6-2/TRBV6-3	TRBJ1-2	TGTGCCAGCAGTGCTACAGGGAACTATGGCTACACCTTC	CASSATGNYGYTF
TRBD2	many	TRBV2	TRBJ2-1	TGTGCCAGCAGTGGTCGACTAGCGGGTTCCTACAATGAGCAGTTCTTC	CASSGRLAGSYNEQFF
TRBD1	many	TRBV7-9	TRBJ2-7	TGTGCCAGCAGCTTCGGGACAGGGGTTTACGAGCAGTACTTC	CASSFGTGVYEQYF
TRBD1	few	TRBV6-7	TRBJ1-1	TGTGCCAGCAGTACCCCGACAGGGAAGGAAACTGAAACTTTCTTT	CASSTPTGKETETFF
.	few	TRBV12-3/TRBV12-4	TRBJ2-4	TGTGCCAGCTTGGGGCGCCTTGTAAACATTCAGTACTTC	CASLGRLVNIQYF
.	.	TRBV6-2/TRBV6-3	TRBJ2-6	TGTGCCGGTGCATTGGGGGCCAACGTCCTGACTTTC	CAGALGANVLTF